This TCR beta chain was documented in a study of cytomegalovirus exposure and HLA in healthy donors. Overall study findings and caveats: Common viral pathogens seemed to be connected with several of the most significant clusters, according to a later analysis. Per a later analysis, 15,000 to 20,000 TCR beta sequences showed association with HLA alleles at 0.05 false discovery rate. Presence/absence analyses took donor sequencing depth as roughly uniform.

Germline V lookup: CDR1 MDHEN, CDR2 SYDVKM. The CDR3 has 14 amino acids. Trimming took off 7 bases at V and 3 bases at J, with 13 bases between the two ends. Despite likely unrecorded immune exposures, the donors were nominally healthy at the time of sampling. The PCR used 60 Vbeta and 13 Jbeta primers. Clones were sequenced by immunoSEQ multiplex PCR, and TCRdb holds only the in-frame ones, with some missing. Among about 94,000 clones, around 8% were seen once, and the ten largest hold 2.3%. This clone was counted a few times. The target antigen is unknown. This sequence joins TRBV28 and TRBJ2-1; maybe TRBD2 (5 bases). This TCR was recovered from a man in his fifties or sixties in good health and CMV-seronegative. The sample was PBMCs. CDR3 sequence reads: CASISGVFYNEQFF. The CDR3 DNA reads TGTGCCAGCATATCCGGGGTCTTCTACAATGAGCAGTTCTTC.